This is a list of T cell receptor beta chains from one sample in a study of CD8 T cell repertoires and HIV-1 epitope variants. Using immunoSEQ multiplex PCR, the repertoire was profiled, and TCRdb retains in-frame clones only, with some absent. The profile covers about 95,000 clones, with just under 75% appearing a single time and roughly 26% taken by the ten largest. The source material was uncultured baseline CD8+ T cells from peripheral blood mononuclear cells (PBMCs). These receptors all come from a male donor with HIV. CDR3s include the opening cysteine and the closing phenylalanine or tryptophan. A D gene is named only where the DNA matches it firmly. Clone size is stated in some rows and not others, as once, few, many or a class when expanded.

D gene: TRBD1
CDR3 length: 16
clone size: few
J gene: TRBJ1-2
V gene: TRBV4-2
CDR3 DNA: TGTGCCAGCAGCCGAATTGACGGGACAGGAGAAAATGGCTACACCTTC
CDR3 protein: CASSRIDGTGENGYTF

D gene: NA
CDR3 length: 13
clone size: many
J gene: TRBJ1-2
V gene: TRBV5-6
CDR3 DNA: TGTGCCAGCAGCGAAGGGCCTCTCTATGGCTACACCTTC
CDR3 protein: CASSEGPLYGYTF

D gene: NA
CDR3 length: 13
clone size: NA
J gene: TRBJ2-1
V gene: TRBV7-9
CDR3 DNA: TGTGCCAGCAGCTTACTGGGATACAATGAGCAGTTCTTC
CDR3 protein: CASSLLGYNEQFF

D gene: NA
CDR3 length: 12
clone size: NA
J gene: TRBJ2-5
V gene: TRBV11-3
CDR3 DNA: TGTGCCAGCAGCTTAGGGCACGGGACCCAGTACTTC
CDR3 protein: CASSLGHGTQYF

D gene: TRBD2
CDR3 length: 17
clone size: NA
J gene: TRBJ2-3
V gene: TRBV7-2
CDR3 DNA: TGTGCCAGCAGCCCGGACTGGGCGGGGGGTTGGTCAGATACGCAGTATTTT
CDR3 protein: CASSPDWAGGWSDTQYF

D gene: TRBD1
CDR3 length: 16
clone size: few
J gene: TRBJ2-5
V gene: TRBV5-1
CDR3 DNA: TGCGCCAGCAGACCGACAGGGGGCAACGTTAGGGAGACCCAGTACTTC
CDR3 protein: CASRPTGGNVRETQYF

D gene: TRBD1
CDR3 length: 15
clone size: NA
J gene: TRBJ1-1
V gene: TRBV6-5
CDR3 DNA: TGTGCCAGCAGTTACTCCCGGACAGGGGGAACCGAAGCTTTCTTT
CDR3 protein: CASSYSRTGGTEAFF

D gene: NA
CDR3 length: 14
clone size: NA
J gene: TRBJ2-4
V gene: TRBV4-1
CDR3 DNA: TGCGCCAGCAGCCAAGATATCACATCAAACATTCAGTACTTC
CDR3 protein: CASSQDITSNIQYF

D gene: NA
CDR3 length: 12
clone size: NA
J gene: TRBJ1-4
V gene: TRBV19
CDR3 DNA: TGTGCCAGTAGTGGGGAGGAGACAAAACTGTTTTTT
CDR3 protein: CASSGEETKLFF

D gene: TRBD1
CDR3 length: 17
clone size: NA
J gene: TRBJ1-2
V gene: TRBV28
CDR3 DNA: TGTGCCAGCAGTCCACCAACCCCCGGACAGGGGGCCTATGGCTACACCTTC
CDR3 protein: CASSPPTPGQGAYGYTF

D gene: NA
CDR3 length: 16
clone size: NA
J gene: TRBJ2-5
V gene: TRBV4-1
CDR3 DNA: TGCGCCAGCAGCCACGAACCTGAGGGATTCCAAGAGACCCAGTACTTC
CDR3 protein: CASSHEPEGFQETQYF

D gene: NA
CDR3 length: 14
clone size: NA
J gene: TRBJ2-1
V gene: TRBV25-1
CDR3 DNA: TGTGCCAGCATGACCCCCGCCAGCTACAATGAGCAGTTCTTC
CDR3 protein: CASMTPASYNEQFF

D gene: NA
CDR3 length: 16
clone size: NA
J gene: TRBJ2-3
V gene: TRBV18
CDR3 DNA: TGTGCCAGCTCACCGCGACAGGGAGGTAGGGCAGATACGCAGTATTTT
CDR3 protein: CASSPRQGGRADTQYF

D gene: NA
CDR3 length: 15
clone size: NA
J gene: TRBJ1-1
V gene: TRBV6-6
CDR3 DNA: TGTGCCAGCAGTCTAGTAGAGGGCCTGAACACTGAAGCTTTCTTT
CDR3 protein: CASSLVEGLNTEAFF

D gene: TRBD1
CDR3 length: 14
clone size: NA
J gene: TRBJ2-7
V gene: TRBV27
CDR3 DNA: TGTGCCAGCAGTTTAGTGCAGGGGGCTGAGGAGCAGTACTTC
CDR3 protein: CASSLVQGAEEQYF

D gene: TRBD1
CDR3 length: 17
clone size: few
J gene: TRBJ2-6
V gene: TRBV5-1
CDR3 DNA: TGCGCCAGCAGCCCGACAGGGGGTGCGTCTGGGGCCAACGTCCTGACTTTC
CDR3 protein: CASSPTGGASGANVLTF

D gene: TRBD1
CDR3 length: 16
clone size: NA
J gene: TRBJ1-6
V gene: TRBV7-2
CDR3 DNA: TGTGCCAGCAGCACGACCTCGGACAGGGGGAATTCACCCCTCCACTTT
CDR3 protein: CASSTTSDRGNSPLHF

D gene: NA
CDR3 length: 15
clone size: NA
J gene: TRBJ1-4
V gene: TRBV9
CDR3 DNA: TGTGCCAGCAGCGTCAGTCCGGTCCGGAATGAAAAACTGTTTTTT
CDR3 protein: CASSVSPVRNEKLFF

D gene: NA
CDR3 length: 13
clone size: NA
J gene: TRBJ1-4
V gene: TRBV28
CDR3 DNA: TGTGCCAGCAGTCTACAGGGACGGGAAAAACTGTTTTTT
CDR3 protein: CASSLQGREKLFF

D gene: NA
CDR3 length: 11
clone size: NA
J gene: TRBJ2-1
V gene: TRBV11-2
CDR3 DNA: TGTGCCAGCAGCCGAGACAATGAGCAGTTCTTC
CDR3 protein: CASSRDNEQFF

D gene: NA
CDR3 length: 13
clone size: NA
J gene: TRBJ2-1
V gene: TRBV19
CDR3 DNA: TGTGCCACCTCCCCCCTTGGGTTGGATGAGCAGTTCTTC
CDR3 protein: CATSPLGLDEQFF

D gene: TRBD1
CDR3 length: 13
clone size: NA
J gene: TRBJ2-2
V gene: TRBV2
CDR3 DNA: TGTGCCAACGGACAGGGGATCACCGGGGAGCTGTTTTTT
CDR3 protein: CANGQGITGELFF

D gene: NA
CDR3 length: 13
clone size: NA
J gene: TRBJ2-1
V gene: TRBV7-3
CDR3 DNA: TGTGCCAGCAGCTTATTGAGACTTGGTGAGCAGTTCTTC
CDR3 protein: CASSLLRLGEQFF

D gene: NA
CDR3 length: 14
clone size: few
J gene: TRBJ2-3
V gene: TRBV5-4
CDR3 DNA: TGTGCCAGCAGCCTGGACTTTAGCACAGATACGCAGTATTTT
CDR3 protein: CASSLDFSTDTQYF

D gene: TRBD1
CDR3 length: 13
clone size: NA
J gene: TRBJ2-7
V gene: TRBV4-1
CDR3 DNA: TGCGCCAGCAGCCAAGACAGGGGGAGCGAGCAGTACTTC
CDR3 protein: CASSQDRGSEQYF

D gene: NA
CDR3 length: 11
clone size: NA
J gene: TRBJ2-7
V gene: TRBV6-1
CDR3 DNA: TGTGCCAGCAGACGGGCCGACGAGCAGTACTTC
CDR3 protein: CASRRADEQYF

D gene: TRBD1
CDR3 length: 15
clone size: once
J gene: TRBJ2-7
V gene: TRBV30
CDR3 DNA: TGTGCCTGGAGTGTACGTGACAGGGGGGTCTACGAGCAGTACTTC
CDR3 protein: CAWSVRDRGVYEQYF

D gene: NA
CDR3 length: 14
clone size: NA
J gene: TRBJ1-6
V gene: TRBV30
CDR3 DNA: TGTGCGCTGGAAGAGAAGGGTAGTTTTTCACCCCTCCACTTT
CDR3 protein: CALEEKGSFSPLHF

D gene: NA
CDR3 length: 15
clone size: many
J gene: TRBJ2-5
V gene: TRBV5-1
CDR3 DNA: TGCGCCAGCAGTTTAACTAGCAACCACCAAGAGACCCAGTACTTC
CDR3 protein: CASSLTSNHQETQYF

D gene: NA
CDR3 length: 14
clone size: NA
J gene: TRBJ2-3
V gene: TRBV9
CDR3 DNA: TGTGCCAGCACTGAGGGGACTAGCACAGATACGCAGTATTTT
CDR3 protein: CASTEGTSTDTQYF

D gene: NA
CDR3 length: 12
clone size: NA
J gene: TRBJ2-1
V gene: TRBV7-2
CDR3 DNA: TGTGCCAGCAGCTTAGACCTCGGAGAGCAGTTCTTC
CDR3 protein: CASSLDLGEQFF

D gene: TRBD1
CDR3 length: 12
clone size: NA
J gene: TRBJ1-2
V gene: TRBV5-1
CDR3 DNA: TGCGCCAGCAGTGATACAGGGGAAGGCTACACCTTC
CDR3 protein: CASSDTGEGYTF

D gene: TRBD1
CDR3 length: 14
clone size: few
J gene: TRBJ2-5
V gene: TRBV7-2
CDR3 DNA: TGTGCCAGCAGCCGGTTAGGACAGGGGGAGACCCAGTACTTC
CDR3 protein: CASSRLGQGETQYF

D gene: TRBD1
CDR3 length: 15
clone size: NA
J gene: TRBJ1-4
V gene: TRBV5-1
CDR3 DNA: TGCGCCAGCTCCCTTGACGGGACAGGGGGTGAAAAACTGTTTTTT
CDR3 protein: CASSLDGTGGEKLFF

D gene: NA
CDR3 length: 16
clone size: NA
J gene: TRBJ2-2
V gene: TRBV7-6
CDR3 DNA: TGTGCCAGCAGCTGGCGGTTTAGGCTAGACGGCGGGGAGCTGTTTTTT
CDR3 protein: CASSWRFRLDGGELFF

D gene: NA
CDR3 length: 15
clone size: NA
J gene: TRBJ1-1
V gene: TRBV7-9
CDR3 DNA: TGTGCCAGCAGCTTAGAAGGGGGTACTGGGAAGCCCGCTTTCTTT
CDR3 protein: CASSLEGGTGKPAFF

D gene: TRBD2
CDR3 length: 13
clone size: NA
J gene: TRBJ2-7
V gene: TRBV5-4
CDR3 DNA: TGTGCCAGCAGCTTCGGGGGGTCCTACGAGCAGTACTTC
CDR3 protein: CASSFGGSYEQYF

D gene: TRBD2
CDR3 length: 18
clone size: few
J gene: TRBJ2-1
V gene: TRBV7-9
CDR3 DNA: TGTGCCAGCAGCTTAGCGCAGGGACTAGCGGGGTCCTACAATGAGCAGTTCTTC
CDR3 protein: CASSLAQGLAGSYNEQFF

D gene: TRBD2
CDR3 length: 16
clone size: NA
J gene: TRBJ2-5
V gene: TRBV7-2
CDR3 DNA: TGTGCCAGCAGCTTAGAGTTAGCGGGGGGGCCGGAGACCCAGTACTTC
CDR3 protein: CASSLELAGGPETQYF

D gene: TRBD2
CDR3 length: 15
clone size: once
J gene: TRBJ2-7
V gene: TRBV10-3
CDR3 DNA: TGTGCCATCAGTGAGTCATTAGCGGGCACATACGAGCAGTACTTC
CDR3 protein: CAISESLAGTYEQYF

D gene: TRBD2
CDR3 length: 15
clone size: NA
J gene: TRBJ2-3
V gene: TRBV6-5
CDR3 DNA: TGTGCCAGCAGTTACTATGGGGGGGACACAGATACGCAGTATTTT
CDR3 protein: CASSYYGGDTDTQYF

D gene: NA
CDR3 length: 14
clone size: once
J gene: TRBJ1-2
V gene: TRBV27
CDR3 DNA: TGTGCCAGCAGTTTGAGGGGCGCTTTCTATGGCTACACCTTC
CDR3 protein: CASSLRGAFYGYTF

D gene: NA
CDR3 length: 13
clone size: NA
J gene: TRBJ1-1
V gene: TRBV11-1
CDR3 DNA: TGTGCCAGCAGCGCCGGCTGGAACACTGAAGCTTTCTTT
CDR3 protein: CASSAGWNTEAFF

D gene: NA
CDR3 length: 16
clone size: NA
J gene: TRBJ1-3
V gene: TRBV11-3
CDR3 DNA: TGTGCCAGCAGCTCTATCTCTGCGGGCGCGGGGAACACCATATATTTT
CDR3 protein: CASSSISAGAGNTIYF

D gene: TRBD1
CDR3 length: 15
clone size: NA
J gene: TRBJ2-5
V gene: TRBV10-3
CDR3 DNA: TGTGCCATCAGTGGGACTACAGGGGGCCCGGAGACCCAGTACTTC
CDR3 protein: CAISGTTGGPETQYF

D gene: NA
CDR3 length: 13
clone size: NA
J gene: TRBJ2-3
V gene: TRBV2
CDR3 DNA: TGTGCCAGCGAGACAGATAGCACAGATACGCAGTATTTT
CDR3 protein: CASETDSTDTQYF

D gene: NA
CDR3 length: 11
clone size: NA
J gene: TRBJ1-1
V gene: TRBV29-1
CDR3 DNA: TGCAGCGTTGGGCAGGACACTGAAGCTTTCTTT
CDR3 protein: CSVGQDTEAFF